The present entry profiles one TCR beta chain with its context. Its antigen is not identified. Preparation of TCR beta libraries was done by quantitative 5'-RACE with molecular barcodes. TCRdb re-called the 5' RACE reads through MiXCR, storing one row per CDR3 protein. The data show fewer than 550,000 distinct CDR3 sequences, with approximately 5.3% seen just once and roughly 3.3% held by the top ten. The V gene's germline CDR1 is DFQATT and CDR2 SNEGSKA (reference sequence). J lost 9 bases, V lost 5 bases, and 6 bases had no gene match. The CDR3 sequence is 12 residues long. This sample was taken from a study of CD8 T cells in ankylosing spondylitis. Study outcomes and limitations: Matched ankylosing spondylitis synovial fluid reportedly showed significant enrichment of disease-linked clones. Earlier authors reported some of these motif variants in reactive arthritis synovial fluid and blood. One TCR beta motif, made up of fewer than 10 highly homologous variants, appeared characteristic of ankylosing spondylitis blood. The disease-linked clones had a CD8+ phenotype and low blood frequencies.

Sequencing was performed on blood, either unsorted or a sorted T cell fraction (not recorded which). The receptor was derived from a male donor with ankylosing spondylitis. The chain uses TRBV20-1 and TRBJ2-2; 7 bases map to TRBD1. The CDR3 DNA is TGCAGTGCTCGCACGGGACAGCGGGAGCTGTTTTTT. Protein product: CSARTGQRELFF.